Described below is a single T cell receptor beta chain sequence and its context. From germline, CDR1 is SEHNR and CDR2 FQNEAQ (reference sequence). The CDR3 covers 16 residues. Losses at the gene ends were 4 bases for V and 4 bases for J; bases not matched to a gene: 9. The data are from a study of T cells after yellow fever vaccination. Whole-study findings and limits: Most primary-vaccination clones reappeared after the booster (around 95% CD4, 75% to 90% CD8).

Production of TCR cDNA was by 5'RACE template switching, which also added a universal primer site and UMIs. TCRdb redid the calling of the 5' RACE reads with MiXCR, one entry per CDR3 protein. There are roughly 85,000 distinct CDR3 sequences in the sample; roughly 15% occur only once, and 20% to 25% lies in the top ten. The V call is TRBV7-9, the J call TRBJ2-1; 8 nucleotides align to TRBD2. The TCR comes from a man between 18 and 29 years old who received the YFV17D yellow fever vaccine. This material consisted of CD8+ T cells not binding an NS4B(214-222) dextramer, sorted from PBMCs, taken approximately 22 days after the first yellow fever vaccination. In DNA, the CDR3 is TGTGCCAGCAGCTCCACGATAGCGGGGCAATACAATGAGCAGTTCTTC. Translating gives CASSSTIAGQYNEQFF.